The entry that follows covers one TCR beta chain sequence. Germline V lookup: CDR1 SGHKS, CDR2 YYEKEE (reference sequence). J was trimmed by 4 bases and V by 4 bases; bases with no gene match: 5. This CDR3 has 14 amino acids. Generated by immunoSEQ multiplex PCR, the TCRdb table keeps only in-frame clones and is missing some. The sample lists about 120,000 clones; around 93% were seen once. The data stem from a study of CD4+ T cells in melanoma. The V and J genes are TRBV5-5 and TRBJ2-7, with 10 bases identical to TRBD2. The sequenced sample consisted of peripheral blood. The source is a human donor with melanoma. Here the CDR3 reads CASSPRLAGYEQYF. CDR3 nucleotides: TGTGCCAGCAGCCCTCGACTAGCGGGTTACGAGCAGTACTTC.